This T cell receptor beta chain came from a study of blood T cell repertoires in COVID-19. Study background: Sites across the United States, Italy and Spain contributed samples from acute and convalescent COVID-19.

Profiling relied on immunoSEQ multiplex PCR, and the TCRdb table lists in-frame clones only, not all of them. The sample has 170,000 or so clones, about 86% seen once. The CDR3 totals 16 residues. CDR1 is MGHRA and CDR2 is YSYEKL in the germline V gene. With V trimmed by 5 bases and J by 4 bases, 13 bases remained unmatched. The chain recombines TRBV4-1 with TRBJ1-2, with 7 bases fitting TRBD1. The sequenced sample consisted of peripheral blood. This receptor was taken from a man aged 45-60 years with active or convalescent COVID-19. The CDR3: CASSNPRDRTFYGYTF. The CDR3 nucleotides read TGCGCCAGCAGCAACCCCCGGGACAGAACCTTCTATGGCTACACCTTC.